This T cell receptor beta chain was sequenced for a study of blood T cell repertoires in COVID-19. Study in general: Specimens from acute and convalescent COVID-19 originated in the United States, Italy and Spain. T cells, B-cell-depleted T cells, or PBMCs supplied cDNA or gDNA.

This clone was recorded a few times. The V gene's germline CDR1 is SEHNR and CDR2 FQNEAQ (reference sequence). The CDR3 contains 19 residues. The V and J ends lost 5 bases and 0 bases, in that order; junction bases with no gene match: 9. Authors' processing steps: Cell counts per sample came from amplifying reference gene primers. Repertoires were generated with immunoSEQ multiplex PCR, while TCRdb's copy carries only in-frame clones and drops some. V and J calls and clone size are as listed in that table; D and trimming were resolved from the DNA. The sample contains a few hundred thousand clones, 80% of which appear only once.

Specimen: peripheral blood. This TCR was recovered from a woman between 70 and 85 years old with acute or convalescent COVID-19. The chain is built from TRBV7-9 and TRBJ2-5; the match to TRBD2 covers 16 bases. CDR3 sequence: CASSLGTSGGGTYQETQYF. CDR3 nucleotide sequence: TGTGCCAGCAGCCTAGGGACTAGCGGGGGGGGAACTTACCAAGAGACCCAGTACTTC.